The T cell receptor (beta chain) under discussion was sequenced for a study of blood T cells in healthy people across ages. Primed by a sample-barcoded 5' primer and a J-beta primer mix, a second PCR proceeded for roughly 6 to 12 cycles. A template-switch adaptor that had 12 random nucleotides put a tag on each cDNA molecule. TCRdb called the 5' RACE reads again in MiXCR, with one record for every CDR3 protein. The table records 650,000 to 1,000,000 distinct CDR3 sequences, about 45% of them present only once. The CDR3 has 11 residues. Between the trimmed V and J ends, which lost 4 bases and 4 bases, there was a span of 6 bases. CDR1 and CDR2 (germline): GTSNPN, SVGIG (reference sequence).

The chain links TRBV30 to TRBJ2-3; no clear D. The sequencing sample was made of blood. This receptor was obtained from an elderly man in good health. The CDR3 coding sequence is TGTGCCTGGAAGGCGGCAGATACGCAGTATTTT. Amino acid sequence: CAWKAADTQYF.